This entry lists 25 T cell receptor beta chains sequenced from one sample in a study of blood T cell repertoires in COVID-19. TCRdb's table, derived via immunoSEQ multiplex PCR, lists solely in-frame clones and lacks some. Of over 120,000 clones in the sample, 81% were seen once. Sequencing was carried out using peripheral blood. These receptors all come from a human donor in a cohort sampled during active COVID-19.

This sequence joins TRBV7-9 and TRBJ2-1; 9 bases line up with TRBD1. This CDR3 contains 18 residues. Germline CDR1 is SEHNR and CDR2 is FQNEAQ (reference sequence). V dropped 4 bases and J dropped 0; count of bases not matched to a gene: 10. The CDR3 spells CASSSIHRQGGSYNEQFF. Written as DNA, the CDR3 is TGTGCCAGCAGCTCAATCCACCGACAGGGGGGCTCCTACAATGAGCAGTTCTTC.

This rearrangement joins TRBV19 to TRBJ2-7; D may be TRBD1 (6 bases). V lost 3 bases, J lost 3 bases, and 12 bases lay in between. Germline V gene data show CDR1 as LNHDA and CDR2 as SQIVND (reference sequence). The CDR3 contains 14 residues. The CDR3 here is CASSIGQGIYEQYF. The CDR3 DNA sequence: TGTGCCAGTAGTATTGGGCAGGGGATCTACGAGCAGTACTTC. The full variable domain, completed using reference TRBV19 and TRBJ2-7, is DGGITQSPKYLFRKEGQNVTLSCEQNLNHDAMYWYRQDPGQGLRLIYYSQIVNDFQKGDIAEGYSVSREKKESFPLTVTSAQKNPTAFYLCASSIGQGIYEQYFGPGTRLTVT.

This clone was seen only a few times. The chain uses TRBV7-2 and TRBJ1-5; D unclear. Trimming removed 4 bases from V and 4 bases from J, with 14 bases in between. CDR3 size: 15 residues. CDR1 and CDR2 (germline): SGHTA, FQGNSA. The CDR3 region has the DNA TGTGCCAGCAGCTCTGATTTGGGCGGGAATCAGCCCCAGCATTTT. Its protein product is CASSSDLGGNQPQHF.

This chain links TRBV18 with TRBJ2-7; 11 nucleotides line up with TRBD1. Looked up from germline, CDR1 is KGHSH and CDR2 is LQKENI. The CDR3 sequence is 14 residues long. The V segment lost 6 bases and the J segment 7 bases; nucleotides outside the gene matches: 8. The CDR3 DNA reads as TGTGCCAGCTCCCTTGGACAGGGGGCGCTGGAGCAGTACTTC. Translating gives CASSLGQGALEQYF.

The CDR3 bases are TGTGCCAGCAGTCGGACTAGCGGGGCCTACAATGAGCAGTTCTTC. It codes for CASSRTSGAYNEQFF. The chain recombines TRBV28 with TRBJ2-1; 12 nucleotides agree with TRBD2. Germline V CDR1 and CDR2: MDHEN, SYDVKM. The CDR3 runs to 15 residues. The J segment lost 2 bases and the V segment lost 5 bases, leaving 1 base of the junction unmatched.

The chain carries TRBV15 and TRBJ2-1; D not certain. V was trimmed by 1 base and J by 5 bases, leaving 9 bases between them. CDR1 is LNHNV, CDR2 YYDKDF, per germline (reference sequence). This CDR3 contains 14 residues. CDR3 bases: TGTGCCACCAGCAGAGCACGCGATAACAATGAGCAGTTCTTC. This codes for CATSRARDNNEQFF.

The V call is TRBV7-2, the J call TRBJ2-7; possibly TRBD2 for D (6 bases). Per germline, CDR1 SGHTA and CDR2 FQGNSA. Trimming took off 1 base at V and 4 bases at J, with 8 bases between the two ends. The CDR3 has 13 residues. The CDR3 region is CASSLVGGYEQYF. CDR3 in DNA: TGTGCCAGCAGCTTAGTGGGGGGATACGAGCAGTACTTC.

CDR3: CASSQKKGLAGASVTQYF. CDR3 DNA: TGTGCCAGCAGCCAAAAAAAGGGACTAGCGGGAGCGTCAGTTACGCAGTATTTT. The rearrangement uses TRBV3-1 (or the pseudogene TRBV3-2) and TRBJ2-3; 14 nucleotides align to TRBD2. The CDR3 runs to 18 residues. Per the germline V gene, CDR1 is LGHDT and CDR2 is YNNKEL (reference sequence). V trimming: 2 bases; J trimming: 8 bases; junction bases outside the gene matches: 12.

The chain uses TRBV4-1 and TRBJ2-3; unclear D gene. Trimming took off 1 base at V and 3 bases at J, with 11 bases between the two ends. Germline assignment: CDR1 MGHRA and CDR2 YSYEKL. This CDR3 spans 15 amino acids. The CDR3, as DNA: TGCGCCAGCAGCCAAGTTATAGCCGGGACAGATACGCAGTATTTT. Translating gives CASSQVIAGTDTQYF.

The V and J genes are TRBV28 and TRBJ2-1, with TRBD2 identical over 7 bases. The CDR3 sequence is 18 residues long. In germline, CDR1 is MDHEN, CDR2 SYDVKM. V lost 5 bases and J lost 0; bases outside the gene matches: 13. CDR3 loop: CASSGGLYLSSSYNEQFF. CDR3 DNA sequence: TGTGCCAGCAGTGGGGGACTATACCTCTCTAGCTCCTACAATGAGCAGTTCTTC.

This clone was seen only a few times. This rearrangement joins TRBV6-5 to TRBJ2-7, with D possibly being TRBD2 (5 bases). CDR1 is MNHEY and CDR2 is SVGAGI in the germline V gene. Trimming removed 6 bases from V and 7 bases from J, with 19 bases in between. This CDR3 has 14 amino acids. CDR3 protein: CASSLRDTRGEQYF. DNA for the CDR3: TGTGCCAGCAGCCTAAGAGACACCCGGGGAGAGCAGTACTTC.

The chain recombines TRBV7-6 with TRBJ2-1; the match to TRBD2 covers 9 bases. J gave up 9 bases and V 1 base, and 10 bases lay outside the gene matches. This CDR3 comprises 16 residues. Germline V CDR1 and CDR2: SGHVS, FNYEAQ. CDR3 in amino acids: CASSLGFSASGVEQFF. In DNA, the CDR3 is TGTGCCAGCAGCTTAGGATTCTCGGCTAGCGGGGTTGAGCAGTTCTTC.

The rearrangement uses TRBV18 and TRBJ2-5; D might be TRBD1 (6 bases). Germline values: CDR1 KGHSH, CDR2 LQKENI. Trimming pared 2 bases from V and 5 bases from J, leaving 12 bases between. The CDR3 is 14 amino acids. CDR3 bases: TGTGCCAGCTCACCAACGGGGCAGGGGGAGACCCAGTACTTC. This sequence encodes CASSPTGQGETQYF.

J is TRBJ2-2 and V is TRBV5-1, with TRBD1 matching over 8 bases. From germline, CDR1 is SGHRS and CDR2 YFSETQ. V lost 4 bases to trimming and J lost 5 bases; unmatched junction nucleotides: 7. CDR3 length: 15 residues. This CDR3 reads CASSNGQGGTGELFF. CDR3 nucleotides: TGCGCCAGCAGCAACGGACAGGGTGGGACCGGGGAGCTGTTTTTT.

The CDR3 is CASSADRGNQPQHF. As DNA, the CDR3 is TGTGCCAGCAGCGCAGACAGGGGCAATCAGCCCCAGCATTTT. The V and J genes are TRBV7-8 and TRBJ1-5, with 7 bases that match TRBD1. Looked up from germline, CDR1 is SGHVS and CDR2 is FQNEAQ. CDR3 length: 14 residues. Unmatched junction bases numbered 3, after V lost 5 bases and J lost 2 bases.

J is TRBJ1-3 and V is TRBV18; TRBD1 is a possible D gene (5 bases). The CDR3 is 14 amino acids. Trimming cost V 6 bases and J 4 bases, with 13 bases left between them. Germline V gene sequence: CDR1 KGHSH, CDR2 LQKENI. In nucleotides, the CDR3 is TGTGCCAGCTCCCCGTCGGGGGTCGGAAACACCATATATTTT. Protein product: CASSPSGVGNTIYF.

The gene calls are TRBV5-1 and TRBJ2-3, with D possibly matching TRBD2 (5 bases). The CDR3 runs 12 residues. CDR1 is SGHRS and CDR2 is YFSETQ in the germline V gene. V was pared by 9 bases and J by 0 bases, with 8 bases between. CDR3 coding DNA: TGCGCCACTGGACTTAGCACAGATACGCAGTATTTT. This encodes CATGLSTDTQYF.

This clone was counted only a few times. V is TRBV7-8 and J is TRBJ2-5; 8 bases agree with TRBD1. The CDR3 consists of 14 residues. In germline, CDR1 is SGHVS, CDR2 FQNEAQ. Trimming removed 5 bases from V and 7 bases from J; junction bases left unmatched: 9. In DNA form, the CDR3 reads TGTGCCAGCAGCCCGGACAGGGTTGGGGGGACCCAGTACTTC. Its protein is CASSPDRVGGTQYF.

This clone showed up just a few times. The chain combines TRBV19 with TRBJ1-2; TRBD1 matches 7 bases. The CDR3 has 13 amino acids. Trimming removed 4 bases from V and 7 bases from J; junction bases left unmatched: 6. Germline V lookup: CDR1 LNHDA, CDR2 SQIVND (reference sequence). The CDR3 loop is CASSTGQVGGYTF. For the CDR3, the DNA is TGTGCCAGTAGTACCGGACAGGTCGGTGGCTACACCTTC.

This chain joins TRBV24-1 and TRBJ2-5, with 12 positions matching TRBD1. The V gene end was trimmed by 9 bases and the J gene end by 4 bases; junction bases not matched to a gene: 2. CDR3 length: 13 amino acids. Germline values: CDR1 KGHDR, CDR2 SFDVKD. The CDR3 sequence is CATGTGGLETQYF. The CDR3 DNA reads as TGTGCCACCGGGACAGGGGGCCTAGAGACCCAGTACTTC.

In this sample, this clone turned up once. V is TRBV2 and J is TRBJ2-7; 11 positions match TRBD1. The J segment lost 2 bases and the V segment lost 4 bases, leaving 1 base of the junction unmatched. Germline V gene lookup returns CDR1 SNHLY and CDR2 FYNNEI. The CDR3 contains 14 residues. The CDR3 loop is CASSGGQGAYEQYF. The CDR3 region has the DNA TGTGCCAGCAGTGGGGGACAGGGGGCCTACGAGCAGTACTTC.

V is TRBV3-1 (or the pseudogene TRBV3-2) and J is TRBJ1-1, with a weak D call TRBD1 (6 bases). Germline CDR1 LGHDT, CDR2 YNNKEL (reference sequence). V gave up 2 bases and J gave up 5 bases, with 12 bases separating them. The CDR3 loop spans 14 amino acids. The CDR3 DNA reads TGTGCCAGCAGCCAAACAGGGACGATGACTGAAGCTTTCTTT. Its translation is CASSQTGTMTEAFF.

The chain has TRBV7-6 and TRBJ2-5; TRBD2 matches at 9 bases. This CDR3 has 15 amino acids. V gave up 5 bases and J gave up 5 bases; unmatched junction bases: 9. CDR1 and CDR2 from the germline V gene are SGHVS and FNYEAQ. The CDR3 is CASSPGLARPETQYF. DNA of the CDR3: TGTGCCAGCAGCCCGGGACTAGCTCGACCGGAGACCCAGTACTTC.

The chain uses TRBV7-9 and TRBJ2-7, with 9 bases lining up with TRBD1. Trimming took 2 bases from V and 6 from J; bases not matched to a gene: 5. The CDR3 has 14 amino acids. Germline V gene sequence: CDR1 SEHNR, CDR2 FQNEAQ (reference sequence). The CDR3 sequence: CASSLSDRGLEQYF. The CDR3 DNA follows: TGTGCCAGCAGCTTATCGGACAGGGGTCTCGAGCAGTACTTC.

The sample holds one count of this clone. The V and J genes are TRBV27 and TRBJ2-2; 11 nucleotides agree with TRBD2. Germline assignment: CDR1 MNHEY and CDR2 SMNVEV (reference sequence). The junction had 8 bases not matched to a gene; V was cut back by 7 bases and J by 4 bases. The CDR3 length is 16 residues. CDR3 protein: CASTKRLAGTTGELFF. CDR3 sequence (DNA): TGTGCCAGCACCAAACGACTAGCGGGAACCACCGGGGAGCTGTTTTTT.